Below, 5 T cell receptor beta chains from the same sample are listed, as sequenced in a study of shared clonotypes between healthy human individuals. The repertoire was sequenced with immunoSEQ multiplex PCR; TCRdb's copy has only in-frame clones and lacks some. The table includes about 460,000 clones, 70% to 80% detected once. The specimen sequenced was PBMCs. Receptors were obtained from a woman aged 35 to 49 in good health. Some clones in this sample may be carry-over from other donors' samples.

The V and J genes are TRBV5-1 and TRBJ2-5; D possibly corresponds to TRBD1 (6 bases). Per the germline V gene, CDR1 is SGHRS and CDR2 is YFSETQ. V was pared by 4 bases and J by 2 bases, with 15 bases between. CDR3 length equals 15 residues. Here the CDR3 DNA reads TGCGCCAGCAGCAACACCGGGACACCGCAAGAGACCCAGTACTTC. Translation gives CASSNTGTPQETQYF.

This chain connects TRBV28 to TRBJ1-2; TRBD1 agrees at 9 bases. This CDR3 comprises 15 residues. CDR1 and CDR2 from the germline V gene are MDHEN and SYDVKM. Trimming took 6 bases from V and 4 from J; bases not matched to a gene: 9. The DNA of the CDR3 is TGTGCCAGCAGACACGGACAGGGGTTAAGCTATGGCTACACCTTC. Translating it yields CASRHGQGLSYGYTF.

This clone came up once. The rearrangement uses TRBV28 and TRBJ1-1, with a weak D call TRBD1 (5 bases). The V end was cut by 8 bases, the J end by 0 bases, with 16 bases between. Germline lookup yields CDR1 MDHEN and CDR2 SYDVKM. The CDR3 runs 15 residues. Here the CDR3 DNA reads TGTGCCAGCGTTGACGCGACAGCTATGAACACTGAAGCTTTCTTT. Amino acids: CASVDATAMNTEAFF.

The chain links TRBV6-6 to TRBJ2-1; TRBD2 aligns across 7 bases. The J segment lost 10 bases and the V segment lost 6 bases, leaving 15 bases of the junction unmatched. The CDR3 covers 15 residues. Germline loops: CDR1 MNHNY, CDR2 SVGAGI (reference sequence). The DNA for the CDR3 is TGTGCCAGCAGGCGGCCTAGTGGGAGGGCCGAGGAGCAGTTCTTC. It codes for CASRRPSGRAEEQFF.

The V gene is TRBV4-3, the J gene TRBJ2-1; D is perhaps TRBD2 (6 bases). V lost 3 bases to trimming and J lost 0 bases, with 9 bases between them. This CDR3 has 15 amino acids. The germline CDR1 and CDR2 sequences are LGHNA and YSLEER. The CDR3 spells CASSQKTSSYNEQFF. Written as DNA, the CDR3 is TGCGCCAGCAGCCAGAAGACTAGCTCCTACAATGAGCAGTTCTTC.